This paragraph reports one T cell receptor (beta chain). The data originate from a study of blood T cell repertoires in COVID-19. Overall study: Acute-phase and convalescent COVID-19 samples originated in the United States, Italy and Spain.

In the original workflow: How many nucleated cells were present was estimated from reference gene primer amplification. Repertoires were generated with immunoSEQ multiplex PCR, while TCRdb's copy carries only in-frame clones and drops some. V and J calls and clone size are as listed in that table; D and trimming were resolved from the DNA. The sample shows approximately 280,000 clones, 90% of them seen only once. This clonotype was obtained from a woman aged 30 to 39 with COVID-19, enrolled during active disease. The sample was peripheral blood.

CDR3 residues: CASSDVPGQAGEQYF. Here the CDR3 DNA reads TGTGCCAGCAGCGACGTCCCGGGACAGGCTGGCGAGCAGTACTTC. The chain joins TRBV7-9 to TRBJ2-7; 8 positions match TRBD1. The length of the CDR3 is 15 residues. Losses at the gene ends were 5 bases for V and 6 bases for J; bases not matched to a gene: 12. Germline CDR1 reads SEHNR; CDR2 reads FQNEAQ (reference sequence).